This passage covers 19 T cell receptor beta chains from one sample sequenced in a study of blood T cells in healthy people across ages. Then a second PCR, running about 6 to 12 cycles, was carried out with a sample-barcoded 5' primer and a J-beta primer mix. From the 5' RACE reads, TCRdb called clonotypes with MiXCR, one entry per CDR3 protein. The sample holds roughly 800,000 distinct CDR3 sequences, under 40% seen once. The sample was blood. These receptors all stem from a man between 18 and 35 years old in good health.

The chain uses TRBV2 and TRBJ1-1; no definite D call. CDR3 length: 14 residues. Germline CDR1 reads SNHLY; CDR2 reads FYNNEI. V lost 7 bases and J 1 base, leaving 13 bases between the germline ends. The CDR3 DNA follows: TGTGCCAGCAATGAGGGAGGTCGGAACACTGAAGCTTTCTTT. Its protein is CASNEGGRNTEAFF.

This clonotype has only one observation. The chain employs TRBV7-2 and TRBJ2-4, with D perhaps given as TRBD1 or TRBD2 (5 bases each). The J call may not be correct, given that the DNA end is closer to TRBJ2-7. The CDR3 is 13 amino acids. Germline assignment: CDR1 SGHTA and CDR2 FQGNSA. CDR3 sequence (DNA): TGTGCCAGCCCCGGGGACCGGTCTAGCGAGCAGTACTTC. Amino acid sequence: CASPGDRSSEQYF.

With respect to this clonotype: The germline gene is not matched at one end of the junction; a read error may be the cause. The chain has TRBV20-1 and TRBJ1-1; D unresolved. The CDR3 length is 14 residues. Germline CDR1 DFQATT, CDR2 SNEGSKA (reference sequence). CDR3: CSTSSVLPNTEAFF. Here the CDR3 DNA reads TGCAGTACTAGTTCAGTATTGCCAAACACTGAAGCTTTCTTT.

This sequence joins TRBV2 and TRBJ2-3; D gene uncertain. This CDR3 contains 12 residues. With 7 bases removed from V and 4 bases from J, the gap between germline ends came to 9 bases. Per the germline V gene, CDR1 is SNHLY and CDR2 is FYNNEI. CDR3 in amino acids: CASKAESDTQYF. The CDR3 DNA reads TGTGCCAGCAAAGCAGAGTCAGATACGCAGTATTTT.

The V and J genes are TRBV6-6 and TRBJ2-1; TRBD2 aligns across 7 bases. In germline, CDR1 is MNHNY, CDR2 SVGAGI (reference sequence). With V trimmed by 6 bases and J by 8 bases, 10 bases remained unmatched. CDR3 length: 14 residues. The CDR3 spells CASRTGGGSYEQFF. CDR3 nucleotide sequence: TGTGCCAGCAGAACGGGCGGGGGTTCTTATGAGCAGTTCTTC.

For the CDR3, the DNA is TGTGCCAGCAGCCAGAGAGCCCCTGAAGCTTTCTTT. It specifies CASSQRAPEAFF. This chain links TRBV14 with TRBJ1-1; D gene ambiguous. The germline V gene has CDR1 SGHDN and CDR2 FVKESK. This CDR3 is 12 amino acids long. The ends were cut back, 3 bases at V and 6 bases at J, with 8 bases in the middle.

Only a few counts were recorded for this clonotype. This chain links TRBV28 with TRBJ1-4; 7 nucleotides line up with TRBD1. Germline CDR1 reads MDHEN; CDR2 reads SYDVKM. The CDR3 is 13 residues long. V gave up 6 bases and J gave up 8 bases; unmatched junction bases: 6. Here the CDR3 reads CASRVGTVEKLFF. Written as DNA, the CDR3 is TGTGCCAGCAGAGTAGGGACAGTAGAAAAACTGTTTTTT.

This rearrangement joins TRBV28 to TRBJ1-2; TRBD1 might be the D (6 bases). V lost 4 bases, J lost 6 bases, and 15 bases lay in between. Germline CDR1 reads MDHEN; CDR2 reads SYDVKM. The CDR3 length is 14 residues. The CDR3 DNA reads as TGTGCCAGCAGTTCTCCCCAGGGGACTGATGGCTACACCTTC. This gives the protein CASSSPQGTDGYTF.

The table lists this clonotype with a few counts. The V and J genes are TRBV4-2 and TRBJ2-2, with D perhaps matching TRBD2 (5 bases). The germline V gene encodes CDR1 LGHNA and CDR2 YNFKEQ. CDR3 length equals 16 residues. Trimming shortened V by 1 base and J by 6 bases, and 15 bases separated the two germline ends. CDR3 bases: TGTGCCAGCAGCCAAGCCGGCAAACTAGGCCCCGGGGAGCTGTTTTTT. It codes for CASSQAGKLGPGELFF.

Notes on this clonotype: Relative to the germline gene, one junction end is altered; a read error may explain this. V usage is TRBV7-2 and J usage is TRBJ2-5; D is unclear. This CDR3 region has 13 residues. Germline CDR1 reads SGHTA; CDR2 reads FQGNSA. As DNA, the CDR3 is TGTGCCAGCAGCGCCAGATACCAAGAGACCCGGTACTTC. Translation gives CASSARYQETRYF.

This clonotype has only a few counts. The V call is TRBV20-1, the J call TRBJ2-7, with 7 bases identical to TRBD2. The V and J ends lost 1 base and 3 bases, in that order; junction bases with no gene match: 3. Germline V gene sequence: CDR1 DFQATT, CDR2 SNEGSKA (reference sequence). The CDR3 loop spans 13 amino acids. The CDR3 region has the DNA TGCAGTGCTAGAGGGTGGGAGGGCTACGAGCAGTACTTC. Translated, it gives CSARGWEGYEQYF.

This clonotype was seen many times. V and J are TRBV20-1 and TRBJ2-1; D tentatively fits TRBD1 or TRBD2 (6 bases each). The germline gives CDR1 DFQATT, CDR2 SNEGSKA (reference sequence). This CDR3 has 16 residues. V was pared by 6 bases and J by 5 bases, with 23 bases between. The CDR3 DNA follows: TGCAGTGCGCCCCGATTGCCCGGGGGCGAGGACAATGAGCAGTTCTTC. Its protein is CSAPRLPGGEDNEQFF.

This clonotype was counted only a few times. J is TRBJ1-2 and V is TRBV2, with 9 bases identical to TRBD1. The V gene's germline CDR1 is SNHLY and CDR2 FYNNEI. This CDR3 region has 14 residues. Germline trimming cut 8 bases from V and 4 bases from J; bases unmatched to any gene: 8. The CDR3 here is CASGSWGQGYGYTF. The CDR3 bases are TGTGCCAGCGGCTCCTGGGGACAGGGCTATGGCTACACCTTC.

The table lists this clonotype with a few counts. V is TRBV7-2 and J is TRBJ1-2; the D gene is possibly TRBD1 (5 bases). The V gene lost 1 base and the J gene lost 7 bases, with 10 bases spanning the gap. CDR3 size: 13 residues. Germline values: CDR1 SGHTA, CDR2 FQGNSA. The CDR3 region has the DNA TGTGCCAGCAGCTTAGGGACAAGAAGTGGCTACACCTTC. This sequence encodes CASSLGTRSGYTF.

V usage is TRBV4-3 and J usage is TRBJ2-4; possibly TRBD2 for D (7 bases). The DNA end lines up better with TRBJ2-7; the J call may be wrong. The V gene's germline CDR1 is LGHNA and CDR2 YSLEER. The CDR3 is 13 amino acids. CDR3 in amino acids: CASRGGEGYEQYF. For the CDR3, the DNA is TGCGCCAGCAGAGGGGGGGAGGGCTACGAGCAGTACTTC.

There are a few counts of this clonotype. The chain's CDR3 is CASSLGVGTTDTQYF. DNA of the CDR3: TGTGCCAGCAGCTTGGGGGTAGGGACCACAGATACGCAGTATTTT. The J gene is TRBJ2-3, the V gene TRBV5-6, with D perhaps assigned TRBD1 or TRBD2 (5 bases each). The V and J ends lost 0 bases and 2 bases respectively, with 10 bases between them. This CDR3 comprises 15 residues. Germline CDR1 is SGHDT and CDR2 is YYEEEE.

V is TRBV28 and J is TRBJ1-2, with D possibly being TRBD1 (5 bases). The CDR3 length is 14 residues. V lost 10 bases to trimming and J lost 6 bases, with 21 bases between them. The germline gives CDR1 MDHEN, CDR2 SYDVKM. The CDR3 loop is CAIRSGGINHGYTF. As DNA, the CDR3 is TGTGCCATCCGCTCGGGGGGAATAAACCATGGCTACACCTTC.

V gene TRBV5-1 combines with J gene TRBJ2-7; 9 nucleotides align to TRBD1. The germline V gene encodes CDR1 SGHRS and CDR2 YFSETQ. V shed 5 bases, J shed 3 bases, and the junction held 6 bases outside the gene matches. This CDR3 region has 14 residues. CDR3 protein: CASRPGQGLYEQYF. CDR3 sequence (DNA): TGCGCCAGCAGACCTGGACAGGGGCTCTACGAGCAGTACTTC.

V and J are TRBV20-1 and TRBJ2-3; perhaps TRBD2 as D (6 bases). Germline CDR1 and CDR2: DFQATT and SNEGSKA (reference sequence). With 6 bases removed from V and 6 bases from J, the gap between germline ends came to 13 bases. The CDR3 length is 12 residues. This chain's CDR3 is CSAGTWADTQYF. The CDR3 DNA reads TGCAGTGCCGGGACTTGGGCGGATACGCAGTATTTT.